The present entry profiles one T cell receptor beta chain with its context. Antigen: not known. This sample is part of a study of radiation and T cells in renal cell carcinoma. Regarding the study as a whole: In blood, top tumor clones expanded by 2 weeks, shrinking by 4. Without pretreatment biopsies, baseline tumor clonotype presence was undetermined.

Described time point: baseline pretreatment blood. The treatment was: 15 Gy SBRT to primary tumor, nephrectomy 4 weeks later. This renal cell carcinoma was of the clear cell type. CDR1 SGHNT and CDR2 YYREEE come from the germline V gene (reference sequence). The ends lost 6 bases at V and 7 bases at J; junction bases unmatched: 13. This CDR3 spans 16 amino acids. Method: immunoSEQ multiplex PCR; TCRdb's copy keeps in-frame clones and lacks some. Seen here are more than 140,000 clones, 70% to 90% observed once, and the top ten hold roughly a quarter. This clonotype was sampled from a woman in her forties or fifties with renal cell carcinoma. The rearrangement uses TRBV5-4 and TRBJ2-2, with 9 bases lining up with TRBD1. The material sequenced was blood, taken from a patient whose treatment included radiotherapy and nephrectomy. The DNA for the CDR3 is TGTGCCAGCAACCCCTCTGGGACAGGGTATAACGGGGAGCTGTTTTTT. Its protein product is CASNPSGTGYNGELFF.